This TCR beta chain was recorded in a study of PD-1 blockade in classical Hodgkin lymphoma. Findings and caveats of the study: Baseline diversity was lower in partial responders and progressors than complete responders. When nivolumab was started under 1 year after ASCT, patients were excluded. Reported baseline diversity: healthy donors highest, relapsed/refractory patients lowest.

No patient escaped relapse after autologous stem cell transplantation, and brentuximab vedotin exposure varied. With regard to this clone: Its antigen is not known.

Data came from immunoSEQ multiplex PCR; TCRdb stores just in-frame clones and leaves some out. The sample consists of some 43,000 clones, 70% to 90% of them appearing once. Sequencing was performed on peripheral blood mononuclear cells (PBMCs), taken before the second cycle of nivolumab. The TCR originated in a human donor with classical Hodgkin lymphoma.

The CDR3 DNA reads as TGTGCCAGCAGGGTCGGAAGCGGGAGAGGGTTTTTTGAGCAGTTCTTC. This codes for CASRVGSGRGFFEQFF. The chain recombines TRBV28 with TRBJ2-1, with TRBD2 matching over 8 bases. In germline, CDR1 is MDHEN, CDR2 SYDVKM. Losses at the gene ends were 6 bases for V and 9 bases for J; bases not matched to a gene: 16. This CDR3 spans 16 amino acids.